This TCR beta chain derives from a study of T-cell memory formation after mild COVID-19. Study outcomes and limitations: Clones that contracted clustered mainly in CM and EM if CD4+ and in EMRA if CD8+. CD4/CD8 balance characterized clones contracting day 15 to 85, and CD4+ skew characterized later expanders.

The CDR3 totals 16 residues. V was clipped by 1 base and J by 1 base; unmatched bases: 6. Germline CDR1 and CDR2: LGHNA and YSLEER. This clonotype came up a few times. Its antigen is unknown. TCRdb re-derived calls from the 5' RACE reads in MiXCR, one entry per CDR3 protein. The sample lists about 410,000 distinct CDR3 sequences, less than 25% seen once, with over 10% in the top ten. The V call is TRBV4-3, the J call TRBJ2-7; 8 nucleotides agree with TRBD2. Sequencing used PBMCs or a T cell subset sorted from them (not recorded which). The clonotype comes from an adult woman who had mild COVID-19 (a few samples of this study predate the infection). Cell type and time point are not known. The CDR3 reads CASSQVVSSGSYEQYF. DNA for the CDR3: TGCGCCAGCAGCCAAGTGGTGTCTAGCGGGTCCTACGAGCAGTACTTC.